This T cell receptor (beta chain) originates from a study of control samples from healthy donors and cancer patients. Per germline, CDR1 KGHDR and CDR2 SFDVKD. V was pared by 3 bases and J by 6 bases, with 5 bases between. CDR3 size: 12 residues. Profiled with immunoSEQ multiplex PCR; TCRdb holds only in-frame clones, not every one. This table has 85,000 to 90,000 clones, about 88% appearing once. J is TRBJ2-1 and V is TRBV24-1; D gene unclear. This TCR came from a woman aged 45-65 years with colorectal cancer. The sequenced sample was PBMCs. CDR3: CATSDQRNEQFF. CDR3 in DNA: TGTGCCACCAGTGATCAACGCAATGAGCAGTTCTTC.